This is a list of T cell receptor beta chains from one sample in a study of identical twins' blood T cells. One entry per CDR3 protein, called by TCRdb with MiXCR from the 5' RACE reads. The table lists fewer than 450,000 distinct CDR3 sequences, about 28% of them singletons. Sequences were obtained from PBMCs. The receptors stem from a woman aged 18-50 years in good health. CDR3s include the opening cysteine and the closing phenylalanine or tryptophan. Fields, in order: clone size, D gene, J gene, V gene, CDR3 DNA, CDR3 protein. D genes are given only for firm matches. Clone size is given for some rows only: seen once, a few or many times, or a class if the clone is expanded.

clone_size: .; d_call: TRBD2; j_call: TRBJ2-1; v_call: TRBV5-1; cdr3_nt: TGCGCCAGCAGGTCCCTAGCGGGGGGAATCGACAATGAGCAGTTCTTC; cdr3_aa: CASRSLAGGIDNEQFF
clone_size: few; d_call: TRBD1; j_call: TRBJ2-1; v_call: TRBV3-1; cdr3_nt: TGTGCCAGCAGCCAAGCAGACAGGGGCAATGAGCAGTTCTTC; cdr3_aa: CASSQADRGNEQFF
clone_size: few; d_call: .; j_call: TRBJ2-5; v_call: TRBV5-1; cdr3_nt: TGCGCCAGCAGAATGGGACAAGAGACCCAGTACTTC; cdr3_aa: CASRMGQETQYF
clone_size: many; d_call: .; j_call: TRBJ1-2; v_call: TRBV20-1; cdr3_nt: TGCAGTGCTAAGTCCGGTATGGGCTACACCTTC; cdr3_aa: CSAKSGMGYTF
clone_size: few; d_call: .; j_call: TRBJ1-2; v_call: TRBV7-9; cdr3_nt: TGTGCCAGCAGCTTAGCGCGCAGGGTAGGCGGCTACACCTTC; cdr3_aa: CASSLARRVGGYTF
clone_size: .; d_call: TRBD1; j_call: TRBJ2-7; v_call: TRBV11-2; cdr3_nt: TGTGCCAGCACCGAACTGGGACAGGGCAACGACGAGCAGTACTTC; cdr3_aa: CASTELGQGNDEQYF
clone_size: once; d_call: .; j_call: TRBJ2-7; v_call: TRBV19; cdr3_nt: TGTGCCAGTAATTCCCGACAGGACGAGCAGTACTTC; cdr3_aa: CASNSRQDEQYF
clone_size: .; d_call: .; j_call: TRBJ1-2; v_call: TRBV6-6; cdr3_nt: TGTGCCAGCAGTCACGGGACTCAGTATGGCTACACCTTC; cdr3_aa: CASSHGTQYGYTF
clone_size: .; d_call: TRBD2; j_call: TRBJ2-1; v_call: TRBV7-4; cdr3_nt: TGTGCCAGCAGTAAACCGGGACTAGCGGCTTACAATGAGCAGTTCTTC; cdr3_aa: CASSKPGLAAYNEQFF
clone_size: few; d_call: .; j_call: TRBJ2-7; v_call: TRBV6-1; cdr3_nt: TGTGCCAGCAGTGAAGCTGGTAGCGAGGCCTACGAGCAGTACTTC; cdr3_aa: CASSEAGSEAYEQYF
clone_size: few; d_call: .; j_call: TRBJ2-3; v_call: TRBV11-2; cdr3_nt: TGTGCCAGCAGCTTGTCTTTGGCAGGGGGGATCACAGATACGCAGTATTTT; cdr3_aa: CASSLSLAGGITDTQYF
clone_size: few; d_call: TRBD1; j_call: TRBJ2-3; v_call: TRBV19; cdr3_nt: TGTGCCAGCCGCGGGACAGGTAGCAATTTTGATACGCAGTATTTT; cdr3_aa: CASRGTGSNFDTQYF
clone_size: .; d_call: .; j_call: TRBJ1-2; v_call: TRBV12-3/TRBV12-4; cdr3_nt: TGTGCCAGCAGTTTACGGGTGAAAGATGGCTACACCTTC; cdr3_aa: CASSLRVKDGYTF
clone_size: many; d_call: .; j_call: TRBJ1-1; v_call: TRBV3-1; cdr3_nt: TGTGCCAGCAGCCAAGATGGGCGGTCGAACACTGAAGCTTTCTTT; cdr3_aa: CASSQDGRSNTEAFF
clone_size: .; d_call: .; j_call: TRBJ2-1; v_call: TRBV5-6; cdr3_nt: TGTGCCAGCAGCCCCACTTACGGGGGCTATGAGCAGTTCTTC; cdr3_aa: CASSPTYGGYEQFF
clone_size: .; d_call: TRBD1; j_call: TRBJ1-2; v_call: TRBV29-1; cdr3_nt: TGCAGCGCCGTCCGGACAGGCGCCTATTGCTACACCTTC; cdr3_aa: CSAVRTGAYCYTF
clone_size: many; d_call: .; j_call: TRBJ1-2; v_call: TRBV29-1; cdr3_nt: TGCAGCGTTGACTTGGGGCTAACGGGGGGCTACACCTTC; cdr3_aa: CSVDLGLTGGYTF
clone_size: .; d_call: TRBD2; j_call: TRBJ2-1; v_call: TRBV20-1; cdr3_nt: TGCAGTGCTCCTGCGGGAGGGTCTTACAATGAGCAGTTCTTC; cdr3_aa: CSAPAGGSYNEQFF